This TCR beta chain came from a study of T cell responses to AZD1222 COVID-19 vaccine (dated by TCRdb to the early 2020s). Regarding the study in general: TCR sequencing covered 230 to 250 trial participants: 200 to 220 given two doses of AZD1222 and around 25 given two doses of MenACWY control vaccine. Trial participants were enrolled into age subgroups of 18-55, 56-69 and 70-plus years, which contained 148, 28 and 57 TCR-sequenced participants, respectively. The study at large found these results: A significant rise in spike-specific TCR breadth and depth was observed after two AZD1222 doses relative to day 0 and relative to MenACWY recipients. Reportedly, close to half of the unique spike-specific TCRs recognized epitopes lying outside the regions that are mutated in the B.1.351 and B.1.1.7 variants. The 56-69-year group was small, and its depth increase did not reach significance, likely because of low power. Because no day 14 peak-response samples were available, the repertoires could be characterized only after the peak T cell response. Participants were mostly white British and included more females than males, and it was suggested by the authors that clonal diversity may have been underestimated. The vaccine-associated CD4 TCRs covered the entire spike protein, and the dominant responses fell in regions 160-218 and 743-854. Conclusions about previously exposed vaccinees were limited because only six AZD1222 recipients were SARS-CoV-2 seropositive at baseline.

The CDR3 regions of human TCRbeta chains were analyzed by immunosequencing. The authors' analysis ran thus. Repertoire TCRs were matched against a reference library of SARS-CoV-2-specific TCRs generated with the MIRA antigen-specificity platform. Breadth was defined as the fraction of unique TCRs that were SARS-CoV-2-associated, and depth was defined as the fraction of total T cells that were SARS-CoV-2-associated. Using the MIRA data, each spike-specific TCR was assigned both to the spike region to which the TCR was reactive and to a CD4 or CD8 class. Log10-transformed breadth and depth values were compared by one-way ANOVA with Sidak's multiple comparisons tests. What TCRdb holds here is the immuneACCESS table cut down to in-frame rearrangements. Part of the clones is not present; checked against another copy, under half of the missing clones reflect an unresolved V gene, and the others are unexplained. V, J and clone size were drawn from that table, and D and trimming were deduced from the DNA. The sample contains approximately 110,000 clones, about 89% of them found a single time. Roughly 4.3% of the sample is in the top ten clones.

Of note for this clone: It lacks a known antigen. Nothing much larger sits one base from this clone, and base qualities are not available.

The time point label, read with the paper, signifies: about 28 days (+/-7) after the second vaccine dose. AZD1222 recipients with second doses at about 4 weeks or about 12 weeks were pooled, because spike-specific TCR depth and breadth did not differ between schedules. The vaccinee samples were drawn from two UK trials, COV001 and COV002, one of which was a single-blind randomized controlled phase 2/3 trial testing AZD1222 (ChAdOx1 nCoV-19) in healthy adults. Trial participant PBMC samples were collected at day 0 and day 28 after the second dose for TCRbeta chain sequencing. From the cysteine through the phenylalanine, the CDR3 covers 13 amino acids. Kept here is only the CDR3 DNA, which spans 39 bases and is read in frame from base 1. Cut back by 6 bases and 1 base, the V and J ends lie 9 bases apart. The germline V gene supplies CDR1 ENHRY and CDR2 SYGVKD.

This specimen was peripheral blood, taken 28 days after the second AZD1222 dose. The TCR comes from an adult who received the AZD1222 COVID-19 vaccine. Rearrangement joined TRBV10-3 to TRBJ1-1, with TRBD1 as a weak D call on 6 bases. The encoded CDR3 is CAISLDRNTEAFF. The nucleotides read TGTGCCATCAGCTTGGACAGGAACACTGAAGCTTTCTTT.